Listed below are T cell receptor beta chains from one sample, sequenced in a study of T-cell memory formation after mild COVID-19. TCRdb re-derived calls from the 5' RACE reads in MiXCR, one entry per CDR3 protein. The table includes approximately 260,000 distinct CDR3 sequences, approximately 19% detected once. The specimen was PBMCs or a T cell subset sorted from them (not recorded which). Every receptor here comes from a man aged 18 to 29 who had mild COVID-19 (a few samples of this study predate the infection). Cell type and time point are not known. The CDR3 runs from the conserved cysteine through the conserved F or W. A D gene is named only where the DNA matches it firmly. Clone sizes are given selectively: once, few, many, or a class where the clone is expanded.

size,J,V,D,DNA,CDR3
few,TRBJ1-1,TRBV4-1,TRBD1,TGCGCCAGCAGCCCCACAGGGGCTCTCGAAGCTTTCTTT,CASSPTGALEAFF
few,TRBJ2-5,TRBV19,NA,TGTGCCAGTAGTATCGAGGGAGAGACCCAGTACTTC,CASSIEGETQYF
many,TRBJ2-2,TRBV5-1,TRBD2,TGCGCCAGCAGTTCTCCGGGACTAGCGGGGCCCGGGGAGCTGTTTTTT,CASSSPGLAGPGELFF
NA,TRBJ1-2,TRBV12-3/TRBV12-4,NA,TGTGCCAGCAGACAACAGGGTACCGATGGCTACACCTTC,CASRQQGTDGYTF
NA,TRBJ2-3,TRBV4-3,NA,TGCGCCAGCAGCCAAGAAAGCGGCAGGGTTTATACGCAGTATTTT,CASSQESGRVYTQYF
NA,TRBJ1-2,TRBV5-1,TRBD1,TGCGCCAGCAGCTTAGATAATGGACAGGGGTCCGGTGGCTACACCTTC,CASSLDNGQGSGGYTF
NA,TRBJ1-1,TRBV6-2/TRBV6-3,NA,TGTGCCAGCAGTTACTATGGGGATCTGTGGACTGAAGCTTTCTTT,CASSYYGDLWTEAFF
few,TRBJ1-6,TRBV12-3/TRBV12-4,NA,TGTGCCAGCAGTTCAGACAGGCGCTATCCCCTCCACTTT,CASSSDRRYPLHF
few,TRBJ1-3,TRBV12-3/TRBV12-4,NA,TGTGCCAGCAGTCCTAGGAATGGGGCTGGAAACACCATATATTTT,CASSPRNGAGNTIYF
few,TRBJ2-5,TRBV3-1,TRBD2,TGTGCCAGCAGCCAAGTCTGGGCGGGGGGGCGAGAGACCCAGTACTTC,CASSQVWAGGRETQYF
NA,TRBJ2-7,TRBV10-3,NA,TGTGCCATCAGTGAGTCGTATCAGACCTACGAGCAGTACTTC,CAISESYQTYEQYF
many,TRBJ1-5,TRBV20-1,NA,TGCAGTGCTATTGGGGCGAGCAATCAGCCCCAGCATTTT,CSAIGASNQPQHF
NA,TRBJ1-2,TRBV7-2,NA,TGTGCCAGCAGCTTAGCACAGGGATCCCACTATGGCTACACCTTC,CASSLAQGSHYGYTF
NA,TRBJ2-5,TRBV3-1,TRBD2,TGTGCCAGCAGCCAAGATGCTAGCGGGCTGTACCAAGAGACCCAGTACTTC,CASSQDASGLYQETQYF
NA,TRBJ1-1,TRBV5-1,NA,TGCGCCAGCAGCCCACCCGAACAGGGAGGTACTGAAGCTTTCTTT,CASSPPEQGGTEAFF
NA,TRBJ2-7,TRBV20-1,NA,TGCAGTGCTGGTACCTACGAGCAGTACTTC,CSAGTYEQYF
few,TRBJ2-7,TRBV12-3/TRBV12-4,NA,TGTGCCAGCAGTCTAAACTACGAGCAGTACTTC,CASSLNYEQYF
NA,TRBJ1-1,TRBV5-1,NA,TGCGCCAGCAGCTGGAGGCAGGGGAACACTGAAGCTTTCTTT,CASSWRQGNTEAFF
NA,TRBJ2-1,TRBV11-3,NA,TGTGCCAGCAGCTTAGACGATTACAATGAGCAGTTCTTC,CASSLDDYNEQFF
NA,TRBJ2-3,TRBV18,TRBD1,TGTGCCAGCTCGCCTCCCAGACAGGGGGCTGATACGCAGTATTTT,CASSPPRQGADTQYF
NA,TRBJ2-1,TRBV29-1,NA,TGCAGCGTTGAGGCAGGGCGAGAGCAGTTCTTC,CSVEAGREQFF
NA,TRBJ2-1,TRBV4-1,NA,TGCGCCAGCAGCCTCCTTACGGCGTTAAATGAGCAGTTCTTC,CASSLLTALNEQFF
many,TRBJ1-3,TRBV5-1,NA,TGCGCCAGCAGCTTGGGACAGGGAAACACCATATATTTT,CASSLGQGNTIYF
few,TRBJ1-1,TRBV7-9,NA,TGTGCCAGCAGCTTGGTTAGGGACACTGAAGCTTTCTTT,CASSLVRDTEAFF
many,TRBJ2-3,TRBV9,NA,TGTGCCAGCAGCACGGGGACAGATACGCAGTATTTT,CASSTGTDTQYF
few,TRBJ2-3,TRBV5-6,NA,TGTGCCAGCAGCCAGCAGGGACATACGCAGTATTTT,CASSQQGHTQYF
many,TRBJ2-3,TRBV5-1,NA,TGCGCCAGCAGCTCCCCTGGGCCAGATACGCAGTATTTT,CASSSPGPDTQYF
NA,TRBJ2-1,TRBV7-3,NA,TGTGCCAGCAGCTTAAGTACCGGAGGGAATGAGCAGTTCTTC,CASSLSTGGNEQFF
NA,TRBJ1-2,TRBV18,NA,TGTGCCAGCTCACAGGACAGTTCCTATGGCTACACCTTC,CASSQDSSYGYTF
few,TRBJ2-5,TRBV4-2,TRBD2,TGTGCCAGCAGCCATGGGACTAGCGGGGGTGAGACCCAGTACTTC,CASSHGTSGGETQYF
NA,TRBJ2-3,TRBV11-2,NA,TGTGCCAGCAGCTTTCTAGTAACAGATACGCAGTATTTT,CASSFLVTDTQYF
few,TRBJ2-7,TRBV21-1,NA,TGTGCCAGCAGCAAAGTCGTAACGACAGGGGGCTATCACGAGCAGTACTTC,CASSKVVTTGGYHEQYF
few,TRBJ1-1,TRBV11-3,TRBD1,TGTGCCAGCAGCAACGCGGGACAGGGCTTGAACACTGAAGCTTTCTTT,CASSNAGQGLNTEAFF
few,TRBJ1-5,TRBV15,NA,TGTGCCACCAGCAGAGATCGGCAGGGCAGGACTGTGGGCGGCAATCAGCCCCAGCATTTT,CATSRDRQGRTVGGNQPQHF
few,TRBJ1-5,TRBV5-1,TRBD1,TGCGCCAGCAGCGTTGGGACAGCAAGCAATCAGCCCCAGCATTTT,CASSVGTASNQPQHF
few,TRBJ2-3,TRBV18,NA,TGTGCCAGCTCACCAAACAGCAACACAGATACGCAGTATTTT,CASSPNSNTDTQYF
NA,TRBJ1-1,TRBV6-2/TRBV6-3,NA,TGTGCCAGCAGTCCCGGGTCGTTCACTGAAGCTTTCTTT,CASSPGSFTEAFF
NA,TRBJ2-1,TRBV7-7,TRBD2,TGTGCCAGCAGCTTAGTTAGCGGGGGCCAGCAGGGTGAGCAGTTCTTC,CASSLVSGGQQGEQFF